This T cell receptor (beta chain) was sequenced for a study of naive and memory T cell subsets. This clonotype was picked up many times. The antigen is not known. Trimming cost V 5 bases and J 9 bases; bases outside gene matches: 9. This CDR3 is built from 13 residues. Per germline, CDR1 DFQATT and CDR2 SNEGSKA (reference sequence). The beta constant-region primer was an equimolar mix of two oligonucleotides covering TRBC1 and TRBC2. The ligated cDNA underwent four PCR rounds using SP2 and nested alpha and beta constant-region primers. TCRdb independently ran MiXCR on the UMI-ligation and nested PCR reads; one entry per CDR3 protein. The table lists over 80,000 distinct CDR3 sequences, approximately 10% of them singletons. CD4+ T cell IFNgamma after overnight CMV lysate exposure gave donor CMV status. Sequential positive selection took CD4 T cells first, then CD8 T cells. Cells stained for CD3, CD4, CD8, CD45RA and CD27 were sorted into four subsets.

Findings and limits, study-wide: A few larger clonotypes appeared in naive repertoires, especially CD8, possibly memory cells re-expressing CD45RA.

The clonotype originates from a human donor in good health. Sequenced material: naive CD4+ T cells from blood. The rearrangement links TRBV20-1 to TRBJ2-1, with 8 bases fitting TRBD1. CDR3: CSAPNQGAIEQFF. The DNA of the CDR3 is TGCAGTGCTCCAAACCAGGGGGCCATTGAGCAGTTCTTC.